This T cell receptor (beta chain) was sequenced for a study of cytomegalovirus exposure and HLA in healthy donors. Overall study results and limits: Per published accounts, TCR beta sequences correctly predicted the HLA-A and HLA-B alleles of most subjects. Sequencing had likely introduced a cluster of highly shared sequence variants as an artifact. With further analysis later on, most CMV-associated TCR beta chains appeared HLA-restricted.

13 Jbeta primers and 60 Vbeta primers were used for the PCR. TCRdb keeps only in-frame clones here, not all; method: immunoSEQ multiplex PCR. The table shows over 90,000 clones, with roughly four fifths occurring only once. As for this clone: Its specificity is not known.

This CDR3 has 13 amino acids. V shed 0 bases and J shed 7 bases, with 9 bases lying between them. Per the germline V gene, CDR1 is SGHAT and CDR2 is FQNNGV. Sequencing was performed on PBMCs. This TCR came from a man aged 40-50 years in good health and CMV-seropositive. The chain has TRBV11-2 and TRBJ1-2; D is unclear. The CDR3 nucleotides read TGTGCCAGCAGCTTAGAACCGGAGGCTGGCTACACCTTC. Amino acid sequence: CASSLEPEAGYTF.